Each of the 4 T cell receptor beta chains below was sequenced from the same sample in a study of early stage breast cancer tumors (dated by TCRdb to the late 2010s). The method was the immunoSEQ multiplex PCR assay. TCRdb carries this immuneACCESS record with in-frame sequences only. Its versions omit some clonotypes, under half of them owing to an unresolved V gene in the studies checked, with the rest unexplained. The sample table contains 44,000 or so clones; only one count was recorded for 65% to 90% of them. The ten top clones hold about 1.5% of the sample. Specimen: blood. The receptor set was obtained from a person aged 50 to 59 with breast cancer.

The V call is TRBV14, the J call TRBJ1-2; D may be TRBD1 (6 bases). Per the germline V gene, CDR1 is SGHDN and CDR2 is FVKESK. Trimming cost V 4 bases and J 8 bases, with 17 bases left between them. The CDR3 runs to 14 residues. Here the CDR3 DNA reads TGTGCCAGCAGCCTCACGGCAGGGGCTAGGGGCTACACCTTC. As protein: CASSLTAGARGYTF.

This chain connects TRBV19 to TRBJ2-2; unclear D gene. There are 11 residues in the CDR3. Germline lookup yields CDR1 LNHDA and CDR2 SQIVND (reference sequence). V was shortened by 4 bases and J by 5 bases, with 2 bases between the two germline ends. The CDR3 DNA reads as TGTGCCAGTAGTAGGACCGGGGAGCTGTTTTTT. Its protein product is CASSRTGELFF.

The chain recombines TRBV7-2 with TRBJ2-5, with 11 bases aligning to TRBD2. Germline CDR1 SGHTA, CDR2 FQGNSA. The CDR3 spans 17 residues. V lost 1 base, J lost 5 bases, and 9 bases stayed unmatched. The CDR3 protein is CASSLVAGGPSQETQYF. The CDR3 coding sequence is TGTGCCAGCAGCTTAGTAGCGGGGGGGCCATCGCAGGAGACCCAGTACTTC.

This clone was recorded a few times. The rearrangement uses TRBV21-1 and TRBJ2-7; TRBD1 was called by the table and not checked on the DNA. TRBV21-1 is shown as a pseudogene. This CDR3 spans 15 amino acids. CDR3 bases: TGTGCCAGCAGCAAAGCCTGCCAGGGCCCCTACGAGCAGTACTTC. Residues: CASSKACQGPYEQYF.